Listed below are T cell receptor beta chains from one sample, sequenced in a study of blood T cell repertoires in COVID-19. Produced via immunoSEQ multiplex PCR; TCRdb's table is partial and in-frame only. The profile covers about 330,000 clones, with more than 85% appearing a single time and 15% to 20% taken by the ten largest. Sequenced sample: PBMCs or T cells enriched from blood (not recorded which). These receptor sequences come from a woman aged 30 to 39 who had recovered from COVID-19. The CDR3 runs from the conserved cysteine through the conserved F or W. Fields, in order: CDR3 protein, V gene, J gene, D gene, clone size. D genes are given only for firm matches. Some rows mark clone size as missing; the rest say once, few, many or name a class of expanded clone.

CDR3 protein: CASKTGQGEPEQYF
V gene: TRBV28
J gene: TRBJ2-7
D gene: TRBD1
clone size: .

CDR3 protein: CASSQRYVLGGTWRPQHF
V gene: TRBV11-2
J gene: TRBJ1-5
D gene: .
clone size: .

CDR3 protein: CASSFAGEGKTQYF
V gene: TRBV7-9
J gene: TRBJ2-5
D gene: TRBD2
clone size: .

CDR3 protein: CASSLGRQIETQYF
V gene: TRBV5-1
J gene: TRBJ2-5
D gene: .
clone size: .

CDR3 protein: CASSLGSGHSTDTQYF
V gene: TRBV7-8
J gene: TRBJ2-3
D gene: .
clone size: .

CDR3 protein: CASSPEGVGYEQYF
V gene: TRBV7-8
J gene: TRBJ2-7
D gene: .
clone size: .

CDR3 protein: CASSLSGLYEQYF
V gene: TRBV28
J gene: TRBJ2-7
D gene: .
clone size: .

CDR3 protein: CASSRLALALYNEQFF
V gene: TRBV27
J gene: TRBJ2-1
D gene: TRBD2
clone size: .

CDR3 protein: CASSLVPGTSGSSTDTQYF
V gene: TRBV7-9
J gene: TRBJ2-3
D gene: TRBD2
clone size: .

CDR3 protein: CASSPQGAKENTIYF
V gene: TRBV9
J gene: TRBJ1-3
D gene: TRBD1
clone size: .

CDR3 protein: CASSQERDRAYEQYF
V gene: TRBV4-2
J gene: TRBJ2-7
D gene: TRBD1
clone size: .

CDR3 protein: CAISESQGADGYTF
V gene: TRBV10-3
J gene: TRBJ1-2
D gene: TRBD1
clone size: .

CDR3 protein: CASSQDLRGAIDEQYF
V gene: TRBV4-3
J gene: TRBJ2-7
D gene: .
clone size: .

CDR3 protein: CASSLGGQGREEYF
V gene: TRBV28
J gene: TRBJ2-7
D gene: TRBD1
clone size: .

CDR3 protein: CASSKGGDRGISYEQYF
V gene: TRBV14
J gene: TRBJ2-7
D gene: TRBD1
clone size: .

CDR3 protein: CASGSGSDHGELFF
V gene: TRBV21-1
J gene: TRBJ2-2
D gene: .
clone size: .

CDR3 protein: CASSLLISGSSAGELFF
V gene: TRBV5-1
J gene: TRBJ2-2
D gene: TRBD2
clone size: .

CDR3 protein: CASSFADRLRAEAFF
V gene: TRBV7-2
J gene: TRBJ1-1
D gene: .
clone size: .

CDR3 protein: CASSHLDRGDTEAFF
V gene: TRBV3-1/TRBV3-2
J gene: TRBJ1-1
D gene: TRBD1
clone size: .

CDR3 protein: CASRQGRSTDTQYF
V gene: TRBV19
J gene: TRBJ2-3
D gene: TRBD1
clone size: .

CDR3 protein: CATGSGQSYEQYF
V gene: TRBV27
J gene: TRBJ2-7
D gene: .
clone size: .

CDR3 protein: CASSRGLGGGEQYF
V gene: TRBV3-1/TRBV3-2
J gene: TRBJ2-7
D gene: TRBD2
clone size: few

CDR3 protein: CASSRRTSGQETQYF
V gene: TRBV14
J gene: TRBJ2-5
D gene: TRBD2
clone size: .

CDR3 protein: CASSLSALRRRSSYNEQFF
V gene: TRBV7-8
J gene: TRBJ2-1
D gene: .
clone size: .

CDR3 protein: CASSSRGPGTEAFF
V gene: TRBV11-2
J gene: TRBJ1-1
D gene: .
clone size: .

CDR3 protein: CASRDQRAGVNEKLFF
V gene: TRBV4-2
J gene: TRBJ1-4
D gene: .
clone size: once

CDR3 protein: CASSPGQNNEKLFF
V gene: TRBV18
J gene: TRBJ1-4
D gene: .
clone size: .

CDR3 protein: CASSQDERTNTGELFF
V gene: TRBV4-2
J gene: TRBJ2-2
D gene: .
clone size: .

CDR3 protein: CASSFGQGAYGYTF
V gene: TRBV7-3
J gene: TRBJ1-2
D gene: TRBD1
clone size: .